The present entry profiles one T cell receptor beta chain with its context. Its antigen is still unknown. Transcripts of RNA were the source for amplifying TCR beta CDR3 regions. In the first round, RT-PCR was carried out with HTBI primers, and a multiplex PCR formed the second round. One entry per CDR3 protein results from TCRdb running MiXCR on the multiplex PCR reads. The sample consists of some 1.1 million distinct CDR3 sequences, about 40% of them appearing once. These data originate in a study of Graves' ophthalmopathy and Graves' hyperthyroidism. Notes on the study in general: Progression of ophthalmopathy was predicted by the model with 65% to 71% sensitivity and just under 75% specificity.

The origin of this receptor is an adult man with Graves' hyperthyroidism. Sequences were obtained from peripheral blood or thyroid tissue (not recorded which).

The chain's CDR3 is CASRPTRGYGYTF. The CDR3 DNA reads as TGTGCCAGCAGACCCACCCGGGGTTATGGCTACACCTTC. The chain has TRBV27 and TRBJ1-2; D gene ambiguous. CDR3 length equals 13 residues. Germline V CDR1 and CDR2: MNHEY, SMNVEV (reference sequence). Trimming left V 6 bases short and J 5 bases short, with 13 bases between.